The source of this T cell receptor (beta chain) is a study of Graves' ophthalmopathy and Graves' hyperthyroidism. Whole-study findings and limits: Blood contained most expanded thyroid clonotypes exceeding 0.001 frequency.

The CDR3 is 14 amino acids. Germline CDR1 DFQATT, CDR2 SNEGSKA (reference sequence). Between the trimmed V and J ends, which lost 3 bases and 6 bases, there was a span of 17 bases. This clonotype was detected ten times or more. As yet, its antigen is unknown. Thyroid ultrasound, orbital computed tomography, TRAb, serum thyroxine and clinical symptoms formed the basis of diagnosis. Amplification targeted the TCR beta CDR3 regions, with RNA transcripts as the source material. The workflow started with a first-round RT-PCR run with HTBI primers and then moved on to a second-round multiplex PCR. MiXCR, run by TCRdb on the multiplex PCR reads, gives a single entry per CDR3 protein. Of a few hundred thousand distinct CDR3 sequences listed, less than 40% were seen once; the top ten hold roughly 4%.

The sequence was obtained from an adult man with Graves' hyperthyroidism. V and J are TRBV20-1 and TRBJ1-2; the D is unclear. The sample consisted of peripheral blood or thyroid tissue (not recorded which). In DNA, the CDR3 is TGCAGTGCTAGTATCTCAGCTCCACCCCATGGCTACACCTTC. It specifies CSASISAPPHGYTF.